The TCR beta chain described here comes from a study of ipilimumab plus nivolumab after autologous stem cell transplantation. CDR1 and CDR2 (germline): SGHAT, FQNNGV. This CDR3 comprises 14 residues. V lost 4 bases to trimming and J lost 1 base, with 10 bases between them. There are a few counts of this clone. Repertoires were generated with immunoSEQ multiplex PCR, while TCRdb's copy carries only in-frame clones and drops some. This table has over 75,000 clones, 83% appearing once. The rearrangement joins TRBV11-2 to TRBJ1-1; tentative D call: TRBD1 (5 bases). The sequence was collected from a male donor with diffuse large B-cell lymphoma. The specimen comprised PBMCs, sampled in a trial of ipilimumab plus nivolumab as post-transplant consolidation. CDR3 nucleotides: TGTGCCAGCAGCTGGGGACGGGGGAACACTGAAGCTTTCTTT. This codes for CASSWGRGNTEAFF.